Sequencing of this TCR beta chain was carried out in a study of radiotherapy plus CTLA-4 blockade in lung cancer. Study details: Objective response rate was 18%; disease control rate, about 28%.

As to this clone: As yet, its antigen is unknown.

Generated by immunoSEQ multiplex PCR, the TCRdb table keeps only in-frame clones and is missing some. The sample includes 40,000 to 50,000 clones, roughly four fifths seen only once; the top ten take approximately 3.3%. The germline V gene encodes CDR1 LNHDA and CDR2 SQIVND (reference sequence). The J segment lost 5 bases and the V segment lost 3 bases, leaving 12 bases of the junction unmatched. This CDR3 spans 17 amino acids. Points from the study as a whole: After radiotherapy and ipilimumab, tumor-derived clones expanded in peripheral blood. Early blood T cell clone dynamics reportedly forecast response best, with interferon-beta.

The chain links TRBV19 to TRBJ2-5, with 10 bases fitting TRBD1. The TCR comes from a human donor with non-small cell lung cancer who had stable disease on radiotherapy plus ipilimumab. Sequenced here: peripheral blood, sampled from a patient treated with radiotherapy plus ipilimumab. The CDR3 protein is CASSILTGTGVGETQYF. The DNA of the CDR3 is TGTGCCAGTAGTATTCTAACCGGGACAGGGGTCGGGGAGACCCAGTACTTC.